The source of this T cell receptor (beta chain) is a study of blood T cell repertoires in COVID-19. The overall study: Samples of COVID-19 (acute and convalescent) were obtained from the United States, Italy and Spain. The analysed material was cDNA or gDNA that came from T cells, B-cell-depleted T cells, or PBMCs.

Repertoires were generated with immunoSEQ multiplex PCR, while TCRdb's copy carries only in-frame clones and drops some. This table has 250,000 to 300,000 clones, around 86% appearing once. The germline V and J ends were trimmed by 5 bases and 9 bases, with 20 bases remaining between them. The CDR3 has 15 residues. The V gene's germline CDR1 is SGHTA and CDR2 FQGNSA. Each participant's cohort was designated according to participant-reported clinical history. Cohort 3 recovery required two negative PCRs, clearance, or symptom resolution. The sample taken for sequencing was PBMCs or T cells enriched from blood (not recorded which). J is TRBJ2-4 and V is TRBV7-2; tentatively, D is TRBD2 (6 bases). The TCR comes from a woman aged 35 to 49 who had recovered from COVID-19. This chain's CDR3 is CASSKEVYGSGIQYF. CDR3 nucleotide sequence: TGTGCCAGCAGCAAAGAGGTCTACGGGAGTGGCATTCAGTACTTC.